The 26 T cell receptor beta chains listed next were all sequenced from one sample in a study of PD-L1 blockade in urothelial cancer. Assay: immunoSEQ multiplex PCR; the TCRdb copy retains only in-frame clones and omits some. The sample consists of 90,000 to 120,000 clones, around 90% of them appearing once. This sample comprised PBMCs, obtained around atezolizumab (anti-PD-L1) treatment. These receptors were obtained from a woman older than 75 with urothelial cancer.

The rearrangement links TRBV9 to TRBJ2-6; no firm D call. Germline V gene sequence: CDR1 SGDLS, CDR2 YYNGEE. CDR3 length: 16 amino acids. V was trimmed by 3 bases and J by 8 bases, leaving 18 bases between them. CDR3 amino acids: CASSAPPLHRSNVLTF. As DNA, the CDR3 is TGTGCCAGCAGCGCACCCCCGTTGCACCGGTCCAACGTCCTGACTTTC.

In DNA form, the CDR3 reads TGTGCCAGCAGTTACACCAACGTTCCGGCTGGAAACACCATATATTTT. Its protein is CASSYTNVPAGNTIYF. This rearrangement joins TRBV6-5 to TRBJ1-3; D is uncertain. The CDR3 runs 16 residues. V gave up 2 bases and J gave up 2 bases, with 13 bases separating them. Germline lookup yields CDR1 MNHEY and CDR2 SVGAGI.

The chain combines TRBV6-4 with TRBJ1-3; unclear D gene. The CDR3 has 16 residues. Trimming pared 3 bases from V and 4 bases from J, leaving 16 bases between. CDR1 and CDR2 (germline): MRHNA, SNTAGT. DNA of the CDR3: TGTGCCAGCAGTGAAGAGTTGGAGGGCCCCGGAAACACCATATATTTT. Protein: CASSEELEGPGNTIYF.

The chain has TRBV15 and TRBJ1-1; 10 bases line up with TRBD1. V was clipped by 1 base and J by 5 bases; unmatched bases: 1. This CDR3 comprises 14 residues. The germline V gene has CDR1 LNHNV and CDR2 YYDKDF (reference sequence). The CDR3 protein is CATSRGDRGTEAFF. DNA for the CDR3: TGTGCCACCAGCAGAGGGGACAGGGGTACTGAAGCTTTCTTT.

The chain joins TRBV6-6 to TRBJ1-5; TRBD1 aligns across 7 bases. In germline, CDR1 is MNHNY, CDR2 SVGAGI (reference sequence). This CDR3 spans 13 amino acids. Trimming took 10 bases from V and 2 from J; bases not matched to a gene: 5. CDR3 amino acids: CATQGDGNQPQHF. In DNA form, the CDR3 reads TGTGCCACCCAGGGGGATGGCAATCAGCCCCAGCATTTT.

The chain carries TRBV5-1 and TRBJ1-5, with D perhaps TRBD1 (5 bases). CDR3 length equals 14 residues. The V gene lost 4 bases and the J gene lost 4 bases, with 12 bases spanning the gap. Germline V gives CDR1 SGHRS, CDR2 YFSETQ. The CDR3 region has the DNA TGCGCCAGCAGCCTGGACGGACAAAATCAGCCCCAGCATTTT. It encodes CASSLDGQNQPQHF.

On this clone itself: The identical CDR3 is also encoded by other nucleotide sequences in the sample. The rearrangement joins TRBV19 to TRBJ2-5; 7 bases map to TRBD1. The CDR3 is made up of 14 amino acids. V shed 1 base and J 1 base; nucleotides not matched to a gene: 0. CDR1 is LNHDA and CDR2 is SQIVND in the germline V gene (reference sequence). CDR3 residues: CASSIGQGQETQYF. The CDR3 DNA follows: TGTGCCAGTAGTATAGGACAGGGCCAAGAGACCCAGTACTTC.

The chain is built from TRBV2 and TRBJ1-5; D is unresolved. V was shortened by 6 bases and J by 6 bases, with 18 bases between the two germline ends. The CDR3 contains 15 residues. Germline values: CDR1 SNHLY, CDR2 FYNNEI. In DNA form, the CDR3 reads TGTGCCAGCAGGGTCGACACGGGAGGATCTCAGCCCCAGCATTTT. This translates into CASRVDTGGSQPQHF.

In DNA form, the CDR3 reads TGTGCCAGTAGTATTAGGGAGGGATTTAGCAATCAGCCCCAGCATTTT. Translating it yields CASSIREGFSNQPQHF. V gene TRBV19 combines with J gene TRBJ1-5; D not certain. V gave up 3 bases and J gave up 0 bases, with 12 bases separating them. CDR1 LNHDA and CDR2 SQIVND come from the germline V gene (reference sequence). The CDR3 totals 16 residues.

The rearrangement links TRBV19 to TRBJ2-5, with a tentative D call TRBD1 (6 bases). This CDR3 contains 15 residues. Trimming stripped 7 bases from V and 5 bases from J, with 20 bases between. Germline lookup yields CDR1 LNHDA and CDR2 SQIVND (reference sequence). The CDR3 spells CASTRGSGGAETQYF. CDR3 nucleotide sequence: TGTGCCAGTACCCGGGGCTCTGGGGGCGCGGAGACCCAGTACTTC.

The chain is built from TRBV7-9 and TRBJ2-5, with a weak D call TRBD1 (6 bases). The V and J ends lost 5 bases and 1 base respectively, with 17 bases between them. The CDR3 is 16 amino acids. Germline V gene sequence: CDR1 SEHNR, CDR2 FQNEAQ (reference sequence). This chain's CDR3 is CASSPLQGTLQETQYF. The DNA of the CDR3 is TGTGCCAGCAGCCCTCTTCAGGGGACCCTCCAAGAGACCCAGTACTTC.

This chain links TRBV28 with TRBJ1-2; tentatively, D is TRBD1 (5 bases). Trimming stripped 6 bases from V and 2 bases from J, with 22 bases between. Germline CDR1 MDHEN, CDR2 SYDVKM. The CDR3 is 17 amino acids. This CDR3 is CASSGGRQTPDNYGYTF. In DNA form, the CDR3 reads TGTGCCAGCAGCGGGGGACGGCAAACTCCAGACAACTATGGCTACACCTTC.

The gene calls are TRBV28 and TRBJ2-7, with TRBD2 matching 10 bases. With 0 bases clipped from V and 6 bases from J, the junction kept 5 bases outside the gene matches. The CDR3 contains 15 residues. Germline V gives CDR1 MDHEN, CDR2 SYDVKM. The CDR3 bases are TGTGCCAGCAGTTTATGGGCTAGCGGGAGTATCGAGCAGTACTTC. It encodes CASSLWASGSIEQYF.

The chain has TRBV5-1 and TRBJ2-1; TRBD2 matches at 9 bases. The J segment lost 5 bases and the V segment lost 2 bases, leaving 2 bases of the junction unmatched. This CDR3 has 14 amino acids. CDR1 is SGHRS, CDR2 YFSETQ, per germline. The CDR3 bases are TGCGCCAGCAGCTTCGGCGGGAGGGACAATGAGCAGTTCTTC. It specifies CASSFGGRDNEQFF.

The chain couples TRBV2 to TRBJ1-5, with a weak D call TRBD1 (6 bases). V was pared by 4 bases and J by 6 bases, with 16 bases between. CDR3 length: 15 residues. CDR1 is SNHLY, CDR2 FYNNEI, per germline. The CDR3 coding sequence is TGTGCCAGCAGTGCCCAGGGGCTAGAACGTCAGCCCCAGCATTTT. Translating gives CASSAQGLERQPQHF.

The chain uses TRBV7-8 and TRBJ2-7; a weak D match, TRBD2 (7 bases). The V end lost 5 bases, the J end lost 6 bases, and 20 bases lay between the germline ends. Germline V gene sequence: CDR1 SGHVS, CDR2 FQNEAQ. The CDR3 sequence is 15 residues long. The CDR3 nucleotides read TGTGCCAGCAGCCCCCCCGGGGGAGGGGGATCCGAGCAGTACTTC. This encodes CASSPPGGGGSEQYF.

This clone was seen a single time. This could be a read error, since a much larger clone is one nucleotide away. V gene TRBV11-2 combines with J gene TRBJ1-5; D is undetermined. The CDR3 covers 14 residues. V lost 1 base and J lost 2, with 6 bases in between. Germline assignment: CDR1 SGHAT and CDR2 FQNNGV. As DNA, the CDR3 is TGTGCCAGCAGCTTAGGCCAGGGCAATCAGCCCCAGCATTTT. Amino acids: CASSLGQGNQPQHF. Full variable domain (rest looked up from reference TRBV11-2 and TRBJ1-5): EAGVAQSPRYKIIEKRQSVAFWCNPISGHATLYWYQQILGQGPKLLIQFQNNGVVDDSQLPKDRFSAERLKGVDSTLKIQPAKLEDSAVYLCASSLGQGNQPQHFGDGTRLSIL.

The V and J genes are TRBV9 and TRBJ2-5; 7 nucleotides match TRBD1. The V gene's germline CDR1 is SGDLS and CDR2 YYNGEE. After removal of 2 bases from V and 2 bases from J, the junction contained 3 bases not matched to a gene. The CDR3 is made up of 14 amino acids. CDR3 DNA: TGTGCCAGCAGCGTCCAGGGACAGCAAGAGACCCAGTACTTC. It yields the protein CASSVQGQQETQYF.

The chain has TRBV2 and TRBJ1-5; TRBD1 matches at 7 bases. From germline, CDR1 is SNHLY and CDR2 FYNNEI. The CDR3 runs 15 residues. The ends lost 6 bases at V and 7 bases at J; junction bases unmatched: 12. CDR3 residues: CASRGETGVRQPQHF. CDR3 DNA: TGTGCCAGCAGGGGGGAAACAGGGGTCAGGCAGCCCCAGCATTTT.

This chain connects TRBV6-1 to TRBJ2-1, with 7 nucleotides matching TRBD1. Germline CDR1 MNHNS, CDR2 SASEGT. CDR3 size: 11 residues. V lost 10 bases to trimming and J lost 5 bases; unmatched junction nucleotides: 2. CDR3 in amino acids: CATGQNNEQFF. The CDR3, as DNA: TGTGCCACGGGACAGAACAATGAGCAGTTCTTC.

This chain uses TRBV19 with TRBJ2-4; tentatively, D is TRBD1 (6 bases). This CDR3 has 13 amino acids. Germline CDR1 is LNHDA and CDR2 is SQIVND (reference sequence). Trimming removed 3 bases from V and 6 bases from J, with 9 bases in between. The CDR3 protein is CASSMVRGNIQYF. The CDR3 DNA is TGTGCCAGTAGTATGGTCAGGGGAAACATTCAGTACTTC.

Written as DNA, the CDR3 is TGTGCCAGCAGCCCCAGGACAGAGCACAACGAGCAGTACTTC. This translates into CASSPRTEHNEQYF. J is TRBJ2-7 and V is TRBV9; TRBD1 might be the D (6 bases). The CDR3 contains 14 residues. Trimming cost V 4 bases and J 5 bases, with 16 bases left between them. Germline-derived CDR1 and CDR2 are SGDLS and YYNGEE.

This clone showed up just a few times. J is TRBJ2-2 and V is TRBV2, with a tentative D call TRBD1 (6 bases). Germline V gene lookup returns CDR1 SNHLY and CDR2 FYNNEI. The V end was cut by 6 bases, the J end by 5 bases, with 16 bases between. The CDR3 consists of 15 residues. The CDR3 region has the DNA TGTGCCAGCAGCGAACAGGGATTCGGTACCGGGGAGCTGTTTTTT. Encoded protein: CASSEQGFGTGELFF.

The chain is built from TRBV5-6 and TRBJ2-4; 10 nucleotides match TRBD1. This CDR3 has 14 residues. CDR1 SGHDT and CDR2 YYEEEE come from the germline V gene. V gave up 2 bases and J gave up 8 bases; unmatched junction bases: 4. The CDR3 region is CASSFGQGEYIQYF. The CDR3 DNA reads as TGTGCCAGCAGCTTCGGACAGGGGGAGTACATTCAGTACTTC. The full variable domain, completed using reference TRBV5-6 and TRBJ2-4, is DAGVTQSPTHLIKTRGQQVTLRCSPKSGHDTVSWYQQALGQGPQFIFQYYEEEERQRGNFPDRFSGHQFPNYSSELNVNALLLGDSALYLCASSFGQGEYIQYFGAGTRLSVL.

The chain couples TRBV5-4 to TRBJ1-5, with 9 bases lining up with TRBD1. The V segment lost 0 bases and the J segment 6 bases; nucleotides outside the gene matches: 4. This CDR3 is built from 15 residues. Looked up from germline, CDR1 is SGHNT and CDR2 is YYREEE (reference sequence). CDR3 coding DNA: TGTGCCAGCAGCTTGGACAGGGGGCGAAGTCAGCCCCAGCATTTT. It specifies CASSLDRGRSQPQHF.

V is TRBV6-1 and J is TRBJ1-5; D is unresolved. Germline V gene lookup returns CDR1 MNHNS and CDR2 SASEGT. V was shortened by 5 bases and J by 4 bases, with 9 bases between the two germline ends. The CDR3 has 13 residues. The CDR3 DNA sequence: TGTGCCAGCAGTACCCGACTGAATCAGCCCCAGCATTTT. This sequence encodes CASSTRLNQPQHF.